The present entry profiles one T cell receptor beta chain with its context. This CDR3 spans 16 amino acids. Germline V CDR1 and CDR2: SGHRS, YFSETQ. V lost 4 bases, J lost 14 bases, and 16 bases stayed unmatched. The data belong to a study of blood T cell repertoires in COVID-19. Repertoires were generated with immunoSEQ multiplex PCR, while TCRdb's copy carries only in-frame clones and drops some. The sample has about 390,000 clones; about 87% are singletons. The sequence was obtained from a woman between 50 and 59 years old who had recovered from COVID-19. Sequencing was carried out using PBMCs or T cells enriched from blood (not recorded which). The rearrangement links TRBV5-1 to TRBJ1-6; 9 bases are a match to TRBD1. The CDR3 DNA sequence: TGCGCCAGCAGCCCTTCACCGGGACAGGGTGTCGTAGCCCTCCACTTT. Amino acids: CASSPSPGQGVVALHF.